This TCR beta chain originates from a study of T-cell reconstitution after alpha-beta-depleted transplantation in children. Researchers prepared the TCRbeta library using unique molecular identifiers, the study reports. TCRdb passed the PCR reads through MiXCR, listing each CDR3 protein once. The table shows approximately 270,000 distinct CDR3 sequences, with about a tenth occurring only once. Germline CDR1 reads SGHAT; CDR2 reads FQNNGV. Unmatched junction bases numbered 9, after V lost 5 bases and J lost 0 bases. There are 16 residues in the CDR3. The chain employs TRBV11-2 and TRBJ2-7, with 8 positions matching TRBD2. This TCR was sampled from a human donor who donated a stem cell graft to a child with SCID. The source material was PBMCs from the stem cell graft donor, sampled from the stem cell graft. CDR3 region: CASSQRGRAFSYEQYF. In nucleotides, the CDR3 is TGTGCCAGCAGCCAGCGGGGGCGGGCCTTCTCCTACGAGCAGTACTTC.